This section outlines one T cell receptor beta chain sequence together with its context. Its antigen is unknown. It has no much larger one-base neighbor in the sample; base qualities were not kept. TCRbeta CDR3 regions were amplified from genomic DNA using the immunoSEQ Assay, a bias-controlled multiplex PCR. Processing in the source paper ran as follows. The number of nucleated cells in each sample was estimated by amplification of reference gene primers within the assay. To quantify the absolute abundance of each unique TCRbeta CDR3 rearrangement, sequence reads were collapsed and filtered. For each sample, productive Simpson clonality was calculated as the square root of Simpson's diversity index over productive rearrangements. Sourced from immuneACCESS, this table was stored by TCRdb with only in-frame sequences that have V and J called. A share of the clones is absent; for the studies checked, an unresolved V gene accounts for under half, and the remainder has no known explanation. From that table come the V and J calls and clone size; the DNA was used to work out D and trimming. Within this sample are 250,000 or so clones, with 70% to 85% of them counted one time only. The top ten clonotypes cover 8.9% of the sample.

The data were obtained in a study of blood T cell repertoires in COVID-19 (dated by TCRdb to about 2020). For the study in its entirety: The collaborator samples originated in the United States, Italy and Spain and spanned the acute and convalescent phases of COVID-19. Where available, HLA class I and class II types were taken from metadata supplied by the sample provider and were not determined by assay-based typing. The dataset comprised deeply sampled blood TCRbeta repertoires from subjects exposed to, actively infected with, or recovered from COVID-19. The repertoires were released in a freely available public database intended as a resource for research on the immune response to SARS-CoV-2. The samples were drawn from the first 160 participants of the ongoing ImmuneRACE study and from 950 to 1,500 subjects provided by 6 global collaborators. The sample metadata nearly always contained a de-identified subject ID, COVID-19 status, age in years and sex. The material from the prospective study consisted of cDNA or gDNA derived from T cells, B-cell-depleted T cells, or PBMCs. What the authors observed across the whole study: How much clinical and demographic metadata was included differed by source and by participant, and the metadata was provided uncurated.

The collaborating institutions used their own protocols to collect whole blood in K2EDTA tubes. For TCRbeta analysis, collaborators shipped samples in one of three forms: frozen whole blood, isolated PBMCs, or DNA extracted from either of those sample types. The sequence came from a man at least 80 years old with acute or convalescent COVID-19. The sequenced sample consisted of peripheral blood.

The DNA is TGCGCCAGCAGCTCCCCGGGACTAGCGGGTCCAGCGACCGGGGAGCTGTTTTTT. Its protein product is CASSSPGLAGPATGELFF. This receptor chain uses TRBV5-1 and TRBJ2-2, and 12 bases in between align with TRBD2. Taken from the germline V gene, the CDR1 and CDR2 loops are SGHRS and YFSETQ. From V the trimming removes 3 bases and from J it removes 5 bases, while the gene matches leave 11 bases of the junction unaccounted for. The CDR3 runs 18 amino acids, cysteine and phenylalanine included. Of the read, only the CDR3 DNA is kept; its 54 bases are in frame from base 1.